The TCR beta chain described here comes from a study of CXCR3-negative and CXCR3-positive naive CD8 T cells. Germline V CDR1 and CDR2: SQVTM, ANQGSEA. This CDR3 is built from 14 residues. UMI-labeled TRB cDNA libraries were prepared by 5' RACE. TCRdb reanalyzed the 5' RACE reads and collapses them to one entry per CDR3 protein, without DNA. This sample's clone table lists around 7,400 distinct CDR3 sequences. The specimen sequenced was naive CXCR3- CD8+ T cells from blood. Subset indicated: CD45RO-CCR7+CD27+CD95- naive CD8+ T cells lacking CXCR3 (TNR3-). This rearrangement joins TRBV29-1 to TRBJ1-5; TCRdb designates TRBD1, a call that cannot be tested without DNA. The TCR originated in a human donor in good health. Some clones in this sample may be carry-over from other donors' samples. CDR3 in amino acids: CSVALTGVDQPQHF.